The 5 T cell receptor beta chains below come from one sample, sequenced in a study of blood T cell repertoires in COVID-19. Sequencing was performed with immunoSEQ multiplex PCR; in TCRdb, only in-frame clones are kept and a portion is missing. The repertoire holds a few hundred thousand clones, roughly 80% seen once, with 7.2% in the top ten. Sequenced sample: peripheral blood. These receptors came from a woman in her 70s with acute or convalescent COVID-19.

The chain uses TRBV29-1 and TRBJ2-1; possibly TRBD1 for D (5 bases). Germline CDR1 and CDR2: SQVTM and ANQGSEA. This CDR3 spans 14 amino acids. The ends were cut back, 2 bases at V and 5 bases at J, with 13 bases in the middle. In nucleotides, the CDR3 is TGCAGCGTTGAACCCAGGGCGGCCGACAATGAGCAGTTCTTC. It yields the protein CSVEPRAADNEQFF.

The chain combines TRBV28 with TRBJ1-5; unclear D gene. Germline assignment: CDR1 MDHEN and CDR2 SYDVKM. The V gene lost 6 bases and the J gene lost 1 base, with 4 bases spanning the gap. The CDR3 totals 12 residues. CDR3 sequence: CASRTSNQPQHF. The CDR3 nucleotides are TGTGCCAGCAGAACAAGCAATCAGCCCCAGCATTTT.

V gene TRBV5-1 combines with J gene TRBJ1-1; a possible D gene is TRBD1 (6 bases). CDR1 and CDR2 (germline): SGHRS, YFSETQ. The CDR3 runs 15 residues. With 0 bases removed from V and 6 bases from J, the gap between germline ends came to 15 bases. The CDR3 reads CASSLAGGGDPEAFF. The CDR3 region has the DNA TGCGCCAGCAGCTTGGCCGGAGGGGGGGACCCTGAAGCTTTCTTT.

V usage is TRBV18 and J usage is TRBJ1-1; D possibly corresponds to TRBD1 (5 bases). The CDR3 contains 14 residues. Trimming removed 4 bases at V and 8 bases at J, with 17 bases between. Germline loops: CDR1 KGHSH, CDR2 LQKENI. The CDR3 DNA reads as TGTGCCAGCTCACTAACAGGACCCATAAACGAAGCTTTCTTT. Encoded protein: CASSLTGPINEAFF.

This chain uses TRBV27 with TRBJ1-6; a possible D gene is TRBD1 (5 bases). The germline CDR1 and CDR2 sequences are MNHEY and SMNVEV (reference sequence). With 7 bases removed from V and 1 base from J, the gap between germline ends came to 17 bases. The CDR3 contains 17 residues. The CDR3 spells CASKRDSGVSYNSPLHF. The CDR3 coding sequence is TGTGCCAGCAAGAGGGACTCAGGAGTGTCCTATAATTCACCCCTCCACTTT.